Listed below are T cell receptor beta chains from one sample, sequenced in a study of OX40 agonist ivuxolimab in advanced cancers. Assay: immunoSEQ multiplex PCR; the TCRdb copy retains only in-frame clones and omits some. The sample records nearly 85,000 clones, roughly 80% being singletons. The sample consisted of CD4+ or CD8+ T cells sorted from blood, taken in a trial of the OX40 agonist ivuxolimab. These receptors originate from an adult with an advanced solid tumor such as melanoma, head and neck, liver or kidney cancer. Each CDR3 is given without its conserved first and last residue. Fields, in order: V gene, J gene, CDR3 protein.

V: TRBV4-3; J: TRBJ1-2; CDR3: ASSRGPNYGYT
V: TRBV2; J: TRBJ1-5; CDR3: ASRGHKGYSNQPQH
V: TRBV30; J: TRBJ1-1; CDR3: AWSVRDRGAEAF
V: TRBV10-3; J: TRBJ2-5; CDR3: AISEDGITQY
V: TRBV5-1; J: TRBJ2-3; CDR3: ASRPPGLQADTQY
V: TRBV19; J: TRBJ1-5; CDR3: ASSITRLAASNQPQH
V: TRBV2; J: TRBJ2-3; CDR3: ASKTEYTDTQY
V: TRBV5-6; J: TRBJ2-3; CDR3: ASSFPTTDTQY
V: TRBV4-1; J: TRBJ2-5; CDR3: ASSQTGSRETQY
V: TRBV5-1; J: TRBJ2-1; CDR3: ASSKLAGGQDEQF
V: TRBV6-5; J: .; CDR3: ASSRAPVDEQY
V: TRBV19; J: TRBJ2-6; CDR3: ASSKNRGQGSGANVLT
V: TRBV7-3; J: TRBJ2-1; CDR3: ASSPTLSNNEQF
V: TRBV10-2; J: TRBJ2-7; CDR3: ASSEFPGQGGSYEQY
V: TRBV11-2; J: TRBJ1-2; CDR3: ASSWGGGYT
V: TRBV5-1; J: TRBJ2-2; CDR3: ASSYGYRDTGELF
V: TRBV2; J: TRBJ1-4; CDR3: ASRTKGQYNEKLF
V: TRBV7-9; J: TRBJ2-7; CDR3: ASSLVRDRGYEQY
V: TRBV18; J: TRBJ2-1; CDR3: ASSPRTGEQF
V: TRBV21-1; J: TRBJ2-7; CDR3: ASSTQGASEQY
V: TRBV4-3; J: TRBJ2-2; CDR3: ASSQESWDRGNTGELF
V: TRBV2; J: TRBJ2-3; CDR3: ASGGVYTDTQY
V: TRBV29-1; J: TRBJ1-1; CDR3: SVEATLGAEAF
V: TRBV18; J: TRBJ2-7; CDR3: ASSPGGDLSYEQY
V: TRBV7-2; J: TRBJ1-3; CDR3: ASSSGGGPGNTIY
V: TRBV7-2; J: TRBJ2-2; CDR3: ASSSAYNTGELF
V: TRBV4-2; J: TRBJ1-2; CDR3: ASSQDKAQGGYYGYT
V: TRBV18; J: TRBJ1-3; CDR3: ASSPPGNGGNTIY
V: TRBV11-2; J: TRBJ1-1; CDR3: ASTYLDKNTEAF
V: TRBV4-2; J: TRBJ2-5; CDR3: ASSQEWQPQETQY
V: TRBV10-1; J: TRBJ2-7; CDR3: ASSGSTTSSYEQY
V: TRBV7-9; J: TRBJ1-2; CDR3: ASSREGDYGYT
V: TRBV7-2; J: TRBJ1-5; CDR3: ASSEGQAGPQH
V: TRBV14; J: TRBJ2-6; CDR3: ASSLLQGALYSGANVLT
V: TRBV5-1; J: TRBJ2-5; CDR3: ASSTWDREETQY
V: TRBV30; J: TRBJ1-1; CDR3: AWSGQENTEAF
V: TRBV4-1; J: TRBJ2-7; CDR3: ASSQAGDLYEQY
V: TRBV5-1; J: TRBJ2-7; CDR3: ASSTSSYEQY
V: TRBV5-8; J: TRBJ2-1; CDR3: ASSLYGRAYNEQF
V: TRBV5-6; J: TRBJ1-1; CDR3: ASSLGTGGS